One T cell receptor beta chain is described in this entry. This sample was taken from a study of control samples from healthy donors and cancer patients. Losses at the gene ends were 4 bases for V and 4 bases for J; bases not matched to a gene: 8. CDR1 and CDR2 from the germline V gene are SGHKS and YYEKEE (reference sequence). The CDR3 extends over 15 amino acids. Using immunoSEQ multiplex PCR, the repertoire was profiled, and TCRdb retains in-frame clones only, with some absent. The sample records about 100,000 clones, 75% to 90% being singletons. The sequenced sample was blood. The chain has TRBV5-5 and TRBJ1-5; 7 bases agree with TRBD1. The sequence came from a young man in good health. The CDR3 bases are TGTGCCAGCAGCCCGTATACAGGGGTAAATCAGCCCCAGCATTTT. Translating it yields CASSPYTGVNQPQHF.